This TCR beta chain was observed in a study of blood T cell repertoires in COVID-19. Study at large: Collection of acute and convalescent COVID-19 samples took place in the United States, Italy and Spain.

Authors' methods: Reference gene primer amplification yielded estimated nucleated cell counts. Measured with immunoSEQ multiplex PCR; TCRdb has only the in-frame clones, and not every one. The DNA gave D and trimming, while V, J and clone size come from that table. The sample contains 150,000 to 160,000 clones, around three quarters of which appear only once. The germline CDR1 and CDR2 sequences are SGHVS and FQNEAQ. The CDR3 consists of 15 residues. V was pared by 2 bases and J by 1 base, with 9 bases between. The chain employs TRBV7-8 and TRBJ1-5; tentative D call: TRBD1 (5 bases). Sequencing was performed on peripheral blood. This TCR came from a man of 80 years or more with acute or convalescent COVID-19. The CDR3 sequence is CASSLNSGSNQPQHF. The CDR3 region has the DNA TGTGCCAGCAGCTTAAATTCAGGGAGCAATCAGCCCCAGCATTTT.